Sequencing of this TCR beta chain was carried out in a study of cytomegalovirus exposure and HLA in healthy donors. The donors formed part of the 120-subject validation cohort, distinct from the roughly 670-subject first cohort. With regard to this clone: Its target is not known.

Per germline, CDR1 MNHNS and CDR2 SASEGT. The J segment lost 6 bases and the V segment lost 3 bases, leaving 16 bases of the junction unmatched. CDR3 size: 18 residues. The method was immunoSEQ multiplex PCR; TCRdb's version includes in-frame clones alone and lacks a portion of them. The sample holds 200,000 or so clones, 75% to 85% seen once. Study-level points and caveats: Many donors shared some public TCRs, even though most TCR sequences were rare. As was reported, the classifier diagnosed cytomegalovirus status with high specificity and sensitivity.

This receptor was identified in a woman between 25 and 40 years old in good health and CMV-seropositive. The chain combines TRBV6-1 with TRBJ2-1; 8 bases align to TRBD2. Sample: PBMCs. DNA of the CDR3: TGTGCCAGCAGTGACCAACTGTTGGGGACTAGTAGACCCAATGAGCAGTTCTTC. This translates into CASSDQLLGTSRPNEQFF.